This T cell receptor (beta chain) was sequenced in a study of preoperative IRX-2 immunotherapy in early breast cancer. Assay used: immunoSEQ multiplex PCR; TCRdb lists only in-frame clones, some missing. Among 40,000 to 45,000 clones listed, 70% to 80% were seen once. Germline V lookup: CDR1 SGHNT, CDR2 YENEEA. V lost 1 base, J lost 8 bases, and 14 bases lay in between. The CDR3 runs to 15 residues. Regarding treatment: preoperative locoregional IRX-2 cytokine immunotherapy. The source was tumor tissue, collected after IRX-2 immunotherapy. The chain employs TRBV11-3 and TRBJ1-4; D call uncertain. The receptor was derived from a human donor with breast cancer. The CDR3, as DNA: TGTGCCAGCAGCTTAGTAGATCGTTTGGGGGAAAAACTGTTTTTT. Translated: CASSLVDRLGEKLFF.